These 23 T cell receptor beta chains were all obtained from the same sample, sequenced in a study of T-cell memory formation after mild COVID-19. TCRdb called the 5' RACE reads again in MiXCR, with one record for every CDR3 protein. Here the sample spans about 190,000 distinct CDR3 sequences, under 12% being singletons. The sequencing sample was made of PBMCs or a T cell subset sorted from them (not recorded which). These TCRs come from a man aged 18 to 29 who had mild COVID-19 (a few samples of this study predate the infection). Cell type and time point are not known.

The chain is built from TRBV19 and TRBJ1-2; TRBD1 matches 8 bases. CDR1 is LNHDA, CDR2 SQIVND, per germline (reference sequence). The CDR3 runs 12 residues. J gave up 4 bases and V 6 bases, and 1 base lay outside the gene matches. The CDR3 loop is CASRGQVYGYTF. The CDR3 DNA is TGTGCCAGTAGGGGACAGGTCTATGGCTACACCTTC.

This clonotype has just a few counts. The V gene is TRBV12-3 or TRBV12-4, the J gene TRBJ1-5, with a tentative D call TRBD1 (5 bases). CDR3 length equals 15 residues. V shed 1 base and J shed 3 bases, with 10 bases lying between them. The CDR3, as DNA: TGTGCCAGCAGTTTAGTTCCAGGGTACAATCAGCCCCAGCATTTT. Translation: CASSLVPGYNQPQHF.

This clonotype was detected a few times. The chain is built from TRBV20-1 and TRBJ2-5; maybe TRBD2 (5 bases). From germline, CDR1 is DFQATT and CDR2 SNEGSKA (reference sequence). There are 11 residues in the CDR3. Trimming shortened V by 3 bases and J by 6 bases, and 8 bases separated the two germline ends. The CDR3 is CSARSGKTQYF. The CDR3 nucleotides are TGCAGTGCTAGGTCGGGGAAGACCCAGTACTTC.

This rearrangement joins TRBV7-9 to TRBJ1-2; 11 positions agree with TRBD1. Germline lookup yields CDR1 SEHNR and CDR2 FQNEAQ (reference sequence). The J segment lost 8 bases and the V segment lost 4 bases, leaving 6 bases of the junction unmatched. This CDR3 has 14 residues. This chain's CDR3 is CASSSGQGARGYTF. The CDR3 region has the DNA TGTGCCAGCAGCTCCGGACAGGGGGCGCGAGGCTACACCTTC. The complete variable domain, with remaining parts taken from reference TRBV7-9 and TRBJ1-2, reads DTGVSQNPRHKITKRGQNVTFRCDPISEHNRLYWYRQTLGQGPEFLTYFQNEAQLEKSRLLSDRFSAERPKGSFSTLEIQRTEQGDSAMYLCASSSGQGARGYTFGSGTRLTVV.

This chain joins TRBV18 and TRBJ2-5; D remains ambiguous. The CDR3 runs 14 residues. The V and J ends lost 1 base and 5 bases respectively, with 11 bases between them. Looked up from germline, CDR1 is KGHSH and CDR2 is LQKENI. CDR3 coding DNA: TGTGCCAGCTCACCACGGACCGCGAAGGAGACCCAGTACTTC. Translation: CASSPRTAKETQYF.

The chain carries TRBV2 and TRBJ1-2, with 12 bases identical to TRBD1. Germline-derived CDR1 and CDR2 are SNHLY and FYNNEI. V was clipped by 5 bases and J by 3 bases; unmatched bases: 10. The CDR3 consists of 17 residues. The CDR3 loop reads CASSHDSGQGAYYGYTF. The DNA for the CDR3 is TGTGCCAGCAGTCACGACTCGGGACAGGGGGCGTACTATGGCTACACCTTC.

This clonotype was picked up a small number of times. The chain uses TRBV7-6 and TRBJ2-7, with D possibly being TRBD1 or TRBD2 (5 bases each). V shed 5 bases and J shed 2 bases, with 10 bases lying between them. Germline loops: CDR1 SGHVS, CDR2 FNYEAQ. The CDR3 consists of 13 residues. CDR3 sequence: CASSGRDAYEQYF. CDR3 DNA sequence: TGTGCCAGCAGCGGACGGGACGCCTACGAGCAGTACTTC.

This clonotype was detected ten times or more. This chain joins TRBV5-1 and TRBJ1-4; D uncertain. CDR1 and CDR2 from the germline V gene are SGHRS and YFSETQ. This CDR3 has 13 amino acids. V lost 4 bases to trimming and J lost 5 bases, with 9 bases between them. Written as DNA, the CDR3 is TGCGCCAGCAGCCACCCGGGAAATGAAAAACTGTTTTTT. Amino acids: CASSHPGNEKLFF.

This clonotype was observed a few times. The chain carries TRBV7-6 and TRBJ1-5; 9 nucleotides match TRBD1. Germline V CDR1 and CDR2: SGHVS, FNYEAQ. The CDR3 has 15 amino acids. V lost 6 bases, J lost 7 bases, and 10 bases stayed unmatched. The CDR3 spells CASSRDTGGGQPQHF. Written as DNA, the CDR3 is TGTGCCAGCAGTCGGGACACAGGGGGCGGACAGCCCCAGCATTTT.

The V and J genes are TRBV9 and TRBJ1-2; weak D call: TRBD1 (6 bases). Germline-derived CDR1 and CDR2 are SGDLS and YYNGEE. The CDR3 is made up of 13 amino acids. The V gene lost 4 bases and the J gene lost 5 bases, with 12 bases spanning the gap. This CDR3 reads CASSRMTGYGYTF. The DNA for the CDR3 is TGTGCCAGCAGCCGCATGACAGGTTATGGCTACACCTTC.

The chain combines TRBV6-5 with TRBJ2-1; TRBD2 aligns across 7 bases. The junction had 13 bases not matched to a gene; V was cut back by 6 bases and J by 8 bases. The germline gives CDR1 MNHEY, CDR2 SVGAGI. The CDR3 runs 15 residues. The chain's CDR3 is CASRSLWGGSHEQFF. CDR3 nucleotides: TGTGCCAGCAGATCCCTTTGGGGGGGGTCCCATGAGCAGTTCTTC.

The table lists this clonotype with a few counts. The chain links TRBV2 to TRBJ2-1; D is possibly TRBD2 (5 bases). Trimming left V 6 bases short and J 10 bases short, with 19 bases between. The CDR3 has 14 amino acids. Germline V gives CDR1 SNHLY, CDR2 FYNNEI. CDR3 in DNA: TGTGCCAGCAGACTGGAGAACAGCGGTGCGGAGCAGTTCTTC. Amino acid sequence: CASRLENSGAEQFF.

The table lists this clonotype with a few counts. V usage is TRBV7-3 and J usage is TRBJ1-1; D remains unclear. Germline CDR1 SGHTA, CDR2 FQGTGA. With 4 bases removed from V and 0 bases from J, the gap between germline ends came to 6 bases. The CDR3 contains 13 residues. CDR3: CASSSTVNTEAFF. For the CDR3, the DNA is TGTGCCAGCAGCTCTACAGTGAACACTGAAGCTTTCTTT.

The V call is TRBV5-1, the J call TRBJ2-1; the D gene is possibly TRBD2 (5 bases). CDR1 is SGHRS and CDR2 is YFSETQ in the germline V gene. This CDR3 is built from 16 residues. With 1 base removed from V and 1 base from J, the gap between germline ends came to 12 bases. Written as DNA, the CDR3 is TGCGCCAGCAGCTTGTCCTCGGGGAGATCCTACAATGAGCAGTTCTTC. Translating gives CASSLSSGRSYNEQFF.

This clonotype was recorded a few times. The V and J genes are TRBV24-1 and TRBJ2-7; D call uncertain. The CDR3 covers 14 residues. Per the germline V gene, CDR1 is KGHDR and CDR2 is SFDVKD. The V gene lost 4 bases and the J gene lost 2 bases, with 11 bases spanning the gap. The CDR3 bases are TGTGCCACCAGTGAAGTGGTGGGAACCTACGAGCAGTACGTC. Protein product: CATSEVVGTYEQYV.

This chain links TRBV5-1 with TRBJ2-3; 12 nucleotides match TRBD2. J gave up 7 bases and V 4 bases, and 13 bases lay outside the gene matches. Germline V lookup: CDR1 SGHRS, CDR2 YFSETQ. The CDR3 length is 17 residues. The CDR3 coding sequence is TGCGCCAGCAGCCCGGAGGGGCTAGCGGGGGGGCGCAATACGCAGTATTTT. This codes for CASSPEGLAGGRNTQYF.

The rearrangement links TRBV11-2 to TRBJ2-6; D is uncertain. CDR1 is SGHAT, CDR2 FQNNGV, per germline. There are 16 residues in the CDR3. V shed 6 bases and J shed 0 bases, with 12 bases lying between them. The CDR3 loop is CASREAFYSGANVLTF. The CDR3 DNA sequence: TGTGCCAGCAGAGAGGCTTTTTACTCTGGGGCCAACGTCCTGACTTTC. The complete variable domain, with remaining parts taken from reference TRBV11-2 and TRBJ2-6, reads EAGVAQSPRYKIIEKRQSVAFWCNPISGHATLYWYQQILGQGPKLLIQFQNNGVVDDSQLPKDRFSAERLKGVDSTLKIQPAKLEDSAVYLCASREAFYSGANVLTFGAGSRLTVL.

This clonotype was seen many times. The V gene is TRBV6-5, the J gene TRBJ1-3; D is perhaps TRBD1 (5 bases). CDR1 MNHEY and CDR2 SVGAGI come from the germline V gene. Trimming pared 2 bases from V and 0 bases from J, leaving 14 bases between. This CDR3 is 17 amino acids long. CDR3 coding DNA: TGTGCCAGCAGTTACGACGTGCGGGGCCTCTCTGGAAACACCATATATTTT. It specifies CASSYDVRGLSGNTIYF.

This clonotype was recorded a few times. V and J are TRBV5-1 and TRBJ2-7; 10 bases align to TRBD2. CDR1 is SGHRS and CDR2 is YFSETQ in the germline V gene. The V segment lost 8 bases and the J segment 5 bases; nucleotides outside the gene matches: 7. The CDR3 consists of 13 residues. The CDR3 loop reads CARGSTSGDEQYF. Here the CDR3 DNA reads TGCGCCAGGGGGTCTACTAGCGGGGACGAGCAGTACTTC.

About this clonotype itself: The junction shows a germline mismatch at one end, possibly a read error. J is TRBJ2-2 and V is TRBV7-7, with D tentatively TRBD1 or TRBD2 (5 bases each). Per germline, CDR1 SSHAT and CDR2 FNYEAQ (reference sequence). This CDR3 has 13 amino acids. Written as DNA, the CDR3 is TGTGCTAGCAGCTTAGGGACCGGGGAGCTGTTGTTTTTT. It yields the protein CASSLGTGELLFF. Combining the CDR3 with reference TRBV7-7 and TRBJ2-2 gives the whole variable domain GAGVSQSPRYKVTKRGQDVTLRCDPISSHATLYWYQQALGQGPEFLTYFNYEAQPDKSGLPSDRFSAERPEGSISTLTIQRTEQRDSAMYRCASSLGTGELLFFGEGSRLTVL.

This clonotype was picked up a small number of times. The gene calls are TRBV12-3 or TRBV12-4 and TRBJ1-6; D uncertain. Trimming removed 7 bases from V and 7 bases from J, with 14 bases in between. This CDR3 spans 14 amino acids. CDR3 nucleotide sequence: TGTGCCAGCAAGCCCCGGACGATGAATTCACCCCTCCACTTT. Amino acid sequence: CASKPRTMNSPLHF.

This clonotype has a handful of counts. The DNA of the CDR3 is TGTGCCAGCAGCCAAGCACCGGCTCTGGGTGAGCAGTACTTC. Translation: CASSQAPALGEQYF. The gene calls are TRBV4-2 and TRBJ2-7; D call uncertain. With 1 base removed from V and 7 bases from J, the gap between germline ends came to 14 bases. CDR3 length: 14 residues. Looked up from germline, CDR1 is LGHNA and CDR2 is YNFKEQ.

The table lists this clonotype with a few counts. CDR3 in DNA: TGCAGTGCTAGAGATCGGGACAGGGGTTCACCCCTCCACTTT. Translation: CSARDRDRGSPLHF. The chain carries TRBV20-1 and TRBJ1-6; 10 bases align to TRBD1. After removal of 0 bases from V and 9 bases from J, the junction contained 2 bases not matched to a gene. The CDR3 totals 14 residues. CDR1 is DFQATT and CDR2 is SNEGSKA in the germline V gene (reference sequence).